This paragraph covers one T cell receptor (beta chain) sequence. What it recognizes is unknown. The sample comes from a study of CD8 T cells in Susac syndrome. In blood CD8+ and CD4+ T cells, TCR beta underwent sequencing. General observations from the study: Clonal expansion was not observed in the Susac syndrome CD4+ T cell repertoires.

With random hexamers, reverse transcription was performed on about 0.5 to 1 ug of RNA. An immunoSEQ multiplex PCR amplified TCR beta CDR3 over 54 Vbeta and 13 Jbeta. Using its own MiXCR run on the immunoSEQ multiplex PCR reads, TCRdb lists one record per CDR3 protein. The sample comprises 180,000 or so distinct CDR3 sequences, around 94% of which are singletons, and around 0.095% rests with the top ten. CDR3 length: 15 residues. V was cut by 7 bases and J by 2 bases, with 16 bases left in between. Per the germline V gene, CDR1 is SEHNR and CDR2 is FQNEAQ (reference sequence). V and J are TRBV7-9 and TRBJ2-3, with D perhaps matching TRBD2 (5 bases). Sequencing used CD4+ T cells from PBMCs. The TCR originated in a human donor with Susac syndrome. CDR3 residues: CASTPRDLYTDTQYF. The CDR3 region has the DNA TGTGCCAGCACCCCTCGGGATCTCTACACAGATACGCAGTATTTT.